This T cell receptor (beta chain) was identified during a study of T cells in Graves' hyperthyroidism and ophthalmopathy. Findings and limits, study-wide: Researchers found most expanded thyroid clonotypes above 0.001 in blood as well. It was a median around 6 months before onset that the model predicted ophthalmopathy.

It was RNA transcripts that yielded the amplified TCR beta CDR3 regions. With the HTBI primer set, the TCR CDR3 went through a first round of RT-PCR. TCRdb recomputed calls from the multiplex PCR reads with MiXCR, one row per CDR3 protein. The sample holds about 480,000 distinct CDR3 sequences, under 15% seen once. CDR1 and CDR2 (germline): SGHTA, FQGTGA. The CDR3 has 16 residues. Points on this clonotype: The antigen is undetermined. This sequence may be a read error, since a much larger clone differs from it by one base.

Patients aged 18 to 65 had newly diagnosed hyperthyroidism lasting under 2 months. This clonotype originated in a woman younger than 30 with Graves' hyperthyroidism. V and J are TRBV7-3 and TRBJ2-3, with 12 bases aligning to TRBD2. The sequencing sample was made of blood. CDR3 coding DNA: TGTGCCAGCAGCCGTTCTAGCGGGAGGGGCACAGATGCGCAGTATTTT. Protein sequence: CASSRSSGRGTDAQYF.